The clone carrying this T cell receptor (beta chain) has a count of ten or more. Its antigen remains unidentified. The sample originates from a study of regulatory T cells in long-lasting Graves disease. The CDR3 contains 15 residues. Trimming took off 3 bases at V and 4 bases at J, with 13 bases between the two ends. Time point indicated: newly diagnosed GD, antithyroid drugs for less than 3 months. Extracted PBMC RNA gave rise to the TCR library. Building of the TCR beta libraries involved iRepertoire HTBI primers and Arm-PCR of CDR3 regions. One entry per CDR3 protein results from TCRdb running MiXCR on the multiplex PCR reads. The data contain about 540,000 distinct CDR3 sequences, around an eighth of them seen just once; the ten biggest clones take up 10%. Study conclusions and caveats: The TCR repertoire of persistent Graves' patients was less diverse than that of newly diagnosed ones.

These sequences were also reported in another study, on T cells in Graves' hyperthyroidism and ophthalmopathy.

The sample here was peripheral blood mononuclear cells (PBMCs), taken at new diagnosis, from a patient treated with antithyroid drugs. This sequence originates from a man aged 30 to 45 with Graves disease. The chain links TRBV12-3 or TRBV12-4 to TRBJ2-1; a possible D gene is TRBD1 (6 bases). The CDR3 region has the DNA TGTGCCAGCAGTTTGAAACAGGGTGGTTACAATGAGCAGTTCTTC. Amino acid sequence: CASSLKQGGYNEQFF.